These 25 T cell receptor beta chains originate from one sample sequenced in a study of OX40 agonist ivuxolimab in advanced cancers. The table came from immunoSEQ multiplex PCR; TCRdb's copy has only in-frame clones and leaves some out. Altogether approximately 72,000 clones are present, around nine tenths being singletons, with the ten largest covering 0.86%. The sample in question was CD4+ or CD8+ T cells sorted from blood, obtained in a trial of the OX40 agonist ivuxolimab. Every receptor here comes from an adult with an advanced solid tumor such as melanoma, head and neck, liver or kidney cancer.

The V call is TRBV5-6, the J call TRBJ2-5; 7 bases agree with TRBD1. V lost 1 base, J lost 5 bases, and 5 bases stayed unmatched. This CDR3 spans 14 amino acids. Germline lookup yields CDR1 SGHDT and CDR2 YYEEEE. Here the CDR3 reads CASSLNRGVETQYF. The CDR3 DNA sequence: TGTGCCAGCAGCTTGAACAGGGGCGTGGAGACCCAGTACTTC.

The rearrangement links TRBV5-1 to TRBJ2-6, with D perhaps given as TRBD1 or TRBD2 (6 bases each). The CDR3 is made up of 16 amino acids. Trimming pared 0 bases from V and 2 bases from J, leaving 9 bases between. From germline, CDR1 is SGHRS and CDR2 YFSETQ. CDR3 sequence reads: CASSLAGAPGANVLTF. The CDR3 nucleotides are TGCGCCAGCAGCTTGGCGGGGGCTCCTGGGGCCAACGTCCTGACTTTC.

The CDR3 DNA follows: TGTGCCAGCAGCTTAGGATGGGGGATGAGCTCCTACGAGCAGTACTTC. This gives the protein CASSLGWGMSSYEQYF. The genes are TRBV11-2 and TRBJ2-7; tentatively, D is TRBD1 or TRBD2 (5 bases each). Germline loops: CDR1 SGHAT, CDR2 FQNNGV. Deletions cut 1 base from V and 0 bases from J, with 13 bases between. The CDR3 is 16 amino acids.

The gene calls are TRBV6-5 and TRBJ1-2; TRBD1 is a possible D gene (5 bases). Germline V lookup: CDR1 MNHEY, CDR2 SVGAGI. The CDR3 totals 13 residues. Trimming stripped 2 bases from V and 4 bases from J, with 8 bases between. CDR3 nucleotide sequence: TGTGCCAGCAGTTACGGTGGGGGCTATGGCTACACCTTC. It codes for CASSYGGGYGYTF.

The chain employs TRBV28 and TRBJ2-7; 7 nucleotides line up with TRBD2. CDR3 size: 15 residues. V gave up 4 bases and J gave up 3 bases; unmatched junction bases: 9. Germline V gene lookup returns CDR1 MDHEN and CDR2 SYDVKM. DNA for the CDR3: TGTGCCAGCAGTTCACCGGGACTACCCCGCTACGAGCAGTACTTC. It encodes CASSSPGLPRYEQYF.

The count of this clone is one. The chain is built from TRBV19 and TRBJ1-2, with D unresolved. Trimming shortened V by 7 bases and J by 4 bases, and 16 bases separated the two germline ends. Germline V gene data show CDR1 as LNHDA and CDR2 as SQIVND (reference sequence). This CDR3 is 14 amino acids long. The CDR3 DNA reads TGTGCCAGTACCCCCACTCCTTACGGCTATGGCTACACCTTC. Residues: CASTPTPYGYGYTF.

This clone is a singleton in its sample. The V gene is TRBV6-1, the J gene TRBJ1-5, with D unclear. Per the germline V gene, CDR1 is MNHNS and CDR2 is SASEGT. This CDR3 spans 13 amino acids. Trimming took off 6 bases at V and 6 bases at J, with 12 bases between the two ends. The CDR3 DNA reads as TGTGCCAGCAGGCAAGTTGAAAGTCAGCCCCAGCATTTT. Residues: CASRQVESQPQHF.

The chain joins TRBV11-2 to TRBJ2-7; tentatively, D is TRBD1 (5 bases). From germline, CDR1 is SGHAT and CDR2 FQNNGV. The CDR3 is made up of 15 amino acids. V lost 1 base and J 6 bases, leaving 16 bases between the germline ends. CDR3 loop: CASSLGTGFLREQYF. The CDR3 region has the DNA TGTGCCAGCAGCTTAGGCACAGGTTTCCTACGCGAGCAGTACTTC.

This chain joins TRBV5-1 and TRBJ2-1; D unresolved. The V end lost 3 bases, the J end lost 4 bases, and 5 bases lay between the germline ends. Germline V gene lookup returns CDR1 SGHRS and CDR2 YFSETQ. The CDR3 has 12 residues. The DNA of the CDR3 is TGCGCCAGCAGCTCCCAGTACAATGAGCAGTTCTTC. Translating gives CASSSQYNEQFF.

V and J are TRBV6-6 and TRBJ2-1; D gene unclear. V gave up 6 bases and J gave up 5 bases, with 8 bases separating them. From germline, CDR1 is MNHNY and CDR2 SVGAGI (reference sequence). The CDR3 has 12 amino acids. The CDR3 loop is CASSLQNNEQFF. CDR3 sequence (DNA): TGTGCCAGCAGCTTACAGAACAATGAGCAGTTCTTC.

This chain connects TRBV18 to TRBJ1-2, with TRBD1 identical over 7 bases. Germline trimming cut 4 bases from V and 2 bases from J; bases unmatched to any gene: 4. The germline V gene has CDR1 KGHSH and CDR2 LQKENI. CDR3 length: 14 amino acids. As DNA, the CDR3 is TGTGCCAGCTCACTGGACAGGCTGAACTATGGCTACACCTTC. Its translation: CASSLDRLNYGYTF.

The CDR3 spells CASSEMSASSGNTIYF. CDR3 nucleotides: TGTGCCAGCAGTGAAATGTCAGCAAGCTCTGGAAACACCATATATTTT. V and J are TRBV6-1 and TRBJ1-3; D ambiguous. CDR3 length equals 16 residues. V was shortened by 2 bases and J by 0 bases, with 11 bases between the two germline ends. Germline values: CDR1 MNHNS, CDR2 SASEGT.

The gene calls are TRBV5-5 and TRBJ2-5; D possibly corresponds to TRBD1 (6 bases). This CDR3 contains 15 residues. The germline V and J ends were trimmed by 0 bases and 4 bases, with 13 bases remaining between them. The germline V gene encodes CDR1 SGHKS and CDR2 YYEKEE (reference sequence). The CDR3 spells CASSLARVGGETQYF. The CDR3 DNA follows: TGTGCCAGCAGCTTGGCCCGGGTAGGGGGAGAGACCCAGTACTTC.

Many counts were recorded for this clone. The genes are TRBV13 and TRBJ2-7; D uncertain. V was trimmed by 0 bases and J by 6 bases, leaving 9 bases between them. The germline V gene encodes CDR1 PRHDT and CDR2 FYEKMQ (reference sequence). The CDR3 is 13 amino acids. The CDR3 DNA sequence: TGTGCCAGCAGCTTAGGCCTAGAGAGCGAGCAGTACTTC. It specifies CASSLGLESEQYF.

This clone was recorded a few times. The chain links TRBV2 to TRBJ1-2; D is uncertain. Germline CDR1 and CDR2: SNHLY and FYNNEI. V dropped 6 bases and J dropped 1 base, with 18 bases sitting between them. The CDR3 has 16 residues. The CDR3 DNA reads TGTGCCAGCAGGGTCCCAGGACGCAATATTAACTATGGCTACACCTTC. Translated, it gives CASRVPGRNINYGYTF. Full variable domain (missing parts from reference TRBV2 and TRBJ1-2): EPEVTQTPSHQVTQMGQEVILRCVPISNHLYFYWYRQILGQKVEFLVSFYNNEISEKSEIFDDQFSVERPDGSNFTLKIRSTKLEDSAMYFCASRVPGRNINYGYTFGSGTRLTVV.

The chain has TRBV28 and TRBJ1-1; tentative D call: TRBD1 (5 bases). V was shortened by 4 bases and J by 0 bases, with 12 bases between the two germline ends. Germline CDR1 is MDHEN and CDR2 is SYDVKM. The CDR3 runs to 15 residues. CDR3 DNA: TGTGCCAGCAGTTGGGGCAGAGTGATGAACACTGAAGCTTTCTTT. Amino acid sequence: CASSWGRVMNTEAFF.

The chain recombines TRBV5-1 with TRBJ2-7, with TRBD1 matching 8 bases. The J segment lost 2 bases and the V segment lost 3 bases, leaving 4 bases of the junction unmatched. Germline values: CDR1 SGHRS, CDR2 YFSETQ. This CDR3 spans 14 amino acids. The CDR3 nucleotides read TGCGCCAGCAGCTCCCAGGACAGGGCCTACGAGCAGTACTTC. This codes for CASSSQDRAYEQYF.

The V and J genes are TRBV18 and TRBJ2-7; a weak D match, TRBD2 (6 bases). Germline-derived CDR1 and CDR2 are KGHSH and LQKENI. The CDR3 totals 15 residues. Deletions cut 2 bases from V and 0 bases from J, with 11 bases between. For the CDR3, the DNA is TGTGCCAGCTCACCAACGGGACTCCGCTCCTACGAGCAGTACTTC. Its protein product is CASSPTGLRSYEQYF.

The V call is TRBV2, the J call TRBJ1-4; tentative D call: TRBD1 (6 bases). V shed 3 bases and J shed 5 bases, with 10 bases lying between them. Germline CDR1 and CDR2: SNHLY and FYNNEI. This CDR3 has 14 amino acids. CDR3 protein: CASSEGTSNEKLFF. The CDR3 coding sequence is TGTGCCAGCAGTGAGGGGACATCGAATGAAAAACTGTTTTTT. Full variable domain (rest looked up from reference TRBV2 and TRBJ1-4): EPEVTQTPSHQVTQMGQEVILRCVPISNHLYFYWYRQILGQKVEFLVSFYNNEISEKSEIFDDQFSVERPDGSNFTLKIRSTKLEDSAMYFCASSEGTSNEKLFFGSGTQLSVL.

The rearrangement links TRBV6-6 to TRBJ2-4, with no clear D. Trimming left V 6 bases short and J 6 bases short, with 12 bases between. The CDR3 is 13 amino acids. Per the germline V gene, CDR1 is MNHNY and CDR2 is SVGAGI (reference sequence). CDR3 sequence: CASRLDGLNIQYF. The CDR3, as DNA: TGTGCCAGCAGGCTCGACGGCCTAAACATTCAGTACTTC.

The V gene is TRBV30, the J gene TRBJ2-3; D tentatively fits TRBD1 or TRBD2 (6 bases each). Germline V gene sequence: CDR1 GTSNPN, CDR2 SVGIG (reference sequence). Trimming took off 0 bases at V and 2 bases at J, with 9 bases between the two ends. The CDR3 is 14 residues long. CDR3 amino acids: CAWSVGGPTDTQYF. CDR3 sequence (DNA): TGTGCCTGGAGTGTAGGGGGGCCCACAGATACGCAGTATTTT.

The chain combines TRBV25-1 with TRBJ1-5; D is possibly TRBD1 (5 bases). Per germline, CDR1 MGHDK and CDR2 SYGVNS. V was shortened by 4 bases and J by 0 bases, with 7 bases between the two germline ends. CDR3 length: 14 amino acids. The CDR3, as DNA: TGTGCCAGCAGTGGTCAGGGTAGCAATCAGCCCCAGCATTTT. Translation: CASSGQGSNQPQHF.

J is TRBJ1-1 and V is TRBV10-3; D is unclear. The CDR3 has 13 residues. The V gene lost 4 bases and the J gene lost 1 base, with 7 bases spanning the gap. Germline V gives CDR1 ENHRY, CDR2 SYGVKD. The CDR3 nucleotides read TGTGCCATCAGTGGGTTAGAGAACACTGAAGCTTTCTTT. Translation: CAISGLENTEAFF.

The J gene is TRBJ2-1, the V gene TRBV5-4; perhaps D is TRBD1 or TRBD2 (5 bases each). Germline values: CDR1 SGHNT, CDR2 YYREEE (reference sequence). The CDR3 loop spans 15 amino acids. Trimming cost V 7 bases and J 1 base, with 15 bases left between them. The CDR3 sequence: CASSRAGSSYNEQFF. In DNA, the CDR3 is TGTGCCAGCTCGCGGGCAGGGAGTTCCTACAATGAGCAGTTCTTC.

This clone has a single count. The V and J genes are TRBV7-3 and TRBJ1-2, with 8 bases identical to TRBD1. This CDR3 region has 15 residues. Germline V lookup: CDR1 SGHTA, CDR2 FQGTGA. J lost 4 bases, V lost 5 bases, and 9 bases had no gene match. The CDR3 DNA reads TGTGCCAGCAGCCCCGCCGGACAGGGCCTCTATGGCTACACCTTC. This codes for CASSPAGQGLYGYTF.